This T cell receptor (beta chain) came from a study of cytomegalovirus exposure and HLA in healthy donors. Only a few counts were recorded for this clone. The PCR ran on 60 Vbeta and 13 Jbeta primers. Profiled with immunoSEQ multiplex PCR; TCRdb holds only in-frame clones, not every one. The data hold some 80,000 clones, with more than 60% observed a single time. V trimming: 6 bases; J trimming: 1 base; junction bases outside the gene matches: 5. CDR1 SGHVS and CDR2 FQNEAQ come from the germline V gene. CDR3 length equals 14 residues. Sample: PBMCs. The TCR was taken from a human donor in good health. The rearrangement joins TRBV7-8 to TRBJ1-1; 7 bases are shared with TRBD1. CDR3 bases: TGTGCCAGCAGACAGGGGTCCAGGAACACTGAAGCTTTCTTT. It is translated as CASRQGSRNTEAFF.